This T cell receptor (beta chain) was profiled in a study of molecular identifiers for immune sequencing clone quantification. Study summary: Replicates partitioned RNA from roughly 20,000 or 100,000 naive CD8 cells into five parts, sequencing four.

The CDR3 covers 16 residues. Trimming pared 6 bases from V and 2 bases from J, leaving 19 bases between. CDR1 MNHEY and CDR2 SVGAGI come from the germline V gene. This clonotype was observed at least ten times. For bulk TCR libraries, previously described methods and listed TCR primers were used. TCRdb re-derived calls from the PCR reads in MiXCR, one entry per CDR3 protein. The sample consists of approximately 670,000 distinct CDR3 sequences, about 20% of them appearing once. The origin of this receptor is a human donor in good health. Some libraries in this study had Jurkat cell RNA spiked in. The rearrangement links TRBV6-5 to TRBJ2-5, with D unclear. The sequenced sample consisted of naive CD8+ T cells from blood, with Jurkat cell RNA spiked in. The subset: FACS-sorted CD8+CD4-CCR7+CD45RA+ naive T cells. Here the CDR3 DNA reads TGTGCCAGCAGCCAAAACAACGGACGAGGACAAGAGACCCAGTACTTC. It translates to CASSQNNGRGQETQYF.